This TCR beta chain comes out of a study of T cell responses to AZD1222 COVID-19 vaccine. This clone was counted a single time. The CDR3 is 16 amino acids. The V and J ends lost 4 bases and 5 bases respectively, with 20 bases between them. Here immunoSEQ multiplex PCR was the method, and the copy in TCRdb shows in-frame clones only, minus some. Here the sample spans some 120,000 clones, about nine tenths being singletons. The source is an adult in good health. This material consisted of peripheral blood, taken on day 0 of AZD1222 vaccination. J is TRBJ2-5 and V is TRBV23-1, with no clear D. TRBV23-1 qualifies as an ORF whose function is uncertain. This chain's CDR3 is CASSPRSMGKLETQYF. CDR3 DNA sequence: TGCGCCAGCAGTCCCCGGAGTATGGGAAAGTTGGAGACCCAGTACTTC.